This TCR beta chain came from a study of Graves' ophthalmopathy and Graves' hyperthyroidism. At the level of the study: Investigators collected peripheral blood at initial diagnosis, before any treatment was given.

Hyperthyroidism in these 18- to 65-year-old patients was newly diagnosed, lasting under 2 months. Other autoimmune diseases, uncontrolled infections, pregnancy or lactation excluded patients from enrollment. Clinical symptoms and serum thyroxine were used for diagnosis; TRAb, thyroid ultrasound and orbital computed tomography were also relied on. The V and J ends lost 8 bases and 3 bases, in that order; junction bases with no gene match: 10. Germline CDR1 is MNHNS and CDR2 is SASEGT. This CDR3 is built from 15 residues. This clonotype appeared a single time. From RNA, the CDR3 regions of TCR beta chains were amplified and sequenced. First-round RT-PCR relied on HTBI primers, and a second-round multiplex PCR came next. TCRdb passed the multiplex PCR reads through MiXCR, listing each CDR3 protein once. This sample has some 350,000 distinct CDR3 sequences, with about 17% found just once.

The receptor comes from an adult woman with stable Graves' hyperthyroidism. The J gene is TRBJ2-7, the V gene TRBV6-1; the match to TRBD2 covers 10 bases. Sequencing input: peripheral blood. In DNA form, the CDR3 reads TGTGCCAGCTTAACCAGCGGGGGGGATAACTACGAGCAGTACTTC. Translation gives CASLTSGGDNYEQYF.